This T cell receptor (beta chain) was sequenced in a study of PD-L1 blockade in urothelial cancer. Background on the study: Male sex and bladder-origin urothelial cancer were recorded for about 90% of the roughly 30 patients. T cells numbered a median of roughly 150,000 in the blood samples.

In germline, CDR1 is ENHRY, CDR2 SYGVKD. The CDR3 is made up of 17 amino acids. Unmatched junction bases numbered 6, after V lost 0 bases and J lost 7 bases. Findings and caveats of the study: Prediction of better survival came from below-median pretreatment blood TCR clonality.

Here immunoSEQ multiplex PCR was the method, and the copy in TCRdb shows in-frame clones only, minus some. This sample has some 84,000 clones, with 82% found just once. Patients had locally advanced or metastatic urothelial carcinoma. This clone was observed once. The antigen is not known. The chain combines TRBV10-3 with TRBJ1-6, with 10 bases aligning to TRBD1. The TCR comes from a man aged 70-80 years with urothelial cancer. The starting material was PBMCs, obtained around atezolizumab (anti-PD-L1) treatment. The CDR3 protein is CAISESNRDRGNSPLHF. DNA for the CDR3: TGTGCCATCAGTGAGTCGAACCGGGACAGGGGCAATTCACCCCTCCACTTT.